Sequencing of this T cell receptor (beta chain) was carried out in a study of T-cell reconstitution after alpha-beta-depleted transplantation in children. There are many counts of this clonotype. The germline gives CDR1 SQVTM, CDR2 ANQGSEA. This CDR3 contains 13 residues. The V and J ends lost 1 base and 6 bases, in that order; junction bases with no gene match: 6. Preparation of the TCRbeta library was carried out with unique molecular identifiers. In TCRdb, the PCR reads were re-called with MiXCR into one record per CDR3 protein. The table includes about 110,000 distinct CDR3 sequences, 5% to 7% detected once.

The sequence was collected from a male patient aged 2 to 9 who had a stem cell transplant for acute lymphoblastic leukemia, so the T cells may come from the graft donor. The chain uses TRBV29-1 and TRBJ2-7; TRBD2 agrees at 7 bases. This specimen was PBMCs, mostly from graft donor cells, taken 360 days after TCRalphabeta/CD19-depleted stem cell transplant. The CDR3 DNA follows: TGCAGCGTTGAAGCCCGACTAGCCGGCGAGCAGTACTTC. Amino acid sequence: CSVEARLAGEQYF.